A single T cell receptor beta chain is shown here with its context. Its target is unknown. Sequence at one end of the junction differs from germline and may be a read error. This sample was included in a study of T cell responses to AZD1222 COVID-19 vaccine. Study-wide points: Only after the peak T cell response were repertoires sampled. The study identified only a handful of AZD1222 recipients as seropositive at baseline. Unmutated variant regions are reportedly targeted by nearly half of spike-specific TCRs. Mostly white British, mostly female donors; authors suggested clonal diversity may be underestimated.

Produced via immunoSEQ multiplex PCR; TCRdb's table is partial and in-frame only. The profile shows some 180,000 clones, over 90% of them singletons. The specimen comprised peripheral blood, sampled 28 days after the second AZD1222 dose. This clonotype originated in an adult who received the AZD1222 COVID-19 vaccine.

The DNA for the CDR3 is TGCAGCGTTAAAGACAGGGCTGGAGACGGGGAGCTGTTTTTT. Its translation: CSVKDRAGDGELFF. The chain uses TRBV29-1 and TRBJ2-2; 7 nucleotides align to TRBD1. The CDR3 covers 14 residues. The germline V gene has CDR1 SQVTM and CDR2 ANQGSEA.